Included here is one T cell receptor (beta chain) sequence, with context. Its target is unknown. Trimming left V 5 bases short and J 3 bases short, with 15 bases between. Germline V lookup: CDR1 LNHDA, CDR2 SQIVND (reference sequence). This CDR3 has 15 amino acids. The PCR ran on 60 Vbeta and 13 Jbeta primers. TCRdb keeps only in-frame clones here, not all; method: immunoSEQ multiplex PCR. The sample records roughly 150,000 clones, about 74% being singletons. This sample stems from a study of cytomegalovirus exposure and HLA in healthy donors. The study's findings and limits: In all likelihood, a cluster of highly shared sequence variants was a sequencing artifact. Association of a missense DCLRE1C variant with TCR beta V- and J-gene trimming was reported in a later analysis. Reported results showed that the classifier diagnosed cytomegalovirus status with high specificity and sensitivity.

The source of this sequence is a woman aged 40-49 years in good health and CMV-seronegative. The sample was PBMCs. The gene calls are TRBV19 and TRBJ2-3, with D tentatively TRBD2 (5 bases). The CDR3 DNA sequence: TGTGCCAGTAGTCTACCCCGGGGAAGTACAGATACGCAGTATTTT. Translation gives CASSLPRGSTDTQYF.